This T cell receptor beta chain was retrieved from a study of graft-versus-host responses after intestinal transplantation. The repertoire was sequenced with immunoSEQ multiplex PCR; TCRdb's copy has only in-frame clones and lacks some. In the table there are about 120,000 clones, approximately 93% of which are singletons. J lost 6 bases, V lost 6 bases, and 10 bases had no gene match. The V gene's germline CDR1 is LNHDA and CDR2 SQIVND (reference sequence). CDR3 length: 14 amino acids. This clone was seen only once. The antigen is unknown. The material sequenced was unstimulated CD8+ T cells sorted from spleen or lymph node cells, taken before transplant. The V call is TRBV19, the J call TRBJ1-1; TRBD1 agrees at 7 bases. This sequence was found in a human donor who was the organ donor for an intestinal transplant. The CDR3 loop reads CASSGPGGFPEAFF. The CDR3 coding sequence is TGTGCCAGTAGCGGTCCAGGGGGGTTCCCTGAAGCTTTCTTT.